This T cell receptor beta chain was obtained from a study of blood T cell repertoires in COVID-19. In the study overall: Acute-phase and convalescent COVID-19 samples originated in the United States, Italy and Spain. Sources were T cells, B-cell-depleted T cells, or PBMCs; the material itself was cDNA or gDNA.

Original handling: Scientists estimated how many nucleated cells there were by amplifying reference gene primers. Measured with immunoSEQ multiplex PCR; TCRdb has only the in-frame clones, and not every one. That table is the source of V, J and clone size, and D and trimming were worked out from the DNA. The table shows about 140,000 clones, with roughly 88% occurring only once. Cohort placement rested on clinical history that participants reported themselves. Germline V CDR1 and CDR2: LGHDT, YNNKEL (reference sequence). The CDR3 covers 15 residues. V trimming: 2 bases; J trimming: 1 base; junction bases outside the gene matches: 1.

The clonotype originates from a man aged 70 or older who had been exposed to COVID-19. The specimen was PBMCs or T cells enriched from blood (not recorded which). The chain has TRBV3-1 (or the pseudogene TRBV3-2) and TRBJ2-3; 9 nucleotides line up with TRBD1. The CDR3 nucleotides read TGTGCCAGCAGCCAATGGGACAGGGGCACAGATACGCAGTATTTT. The encoded protein is CASSQWDRGTDTQYF.